This record looks at one T cell receptor beta chain sequence and its context. The sample belongs to a study of shared clonotypes between healthy human individuals. Study-wide context: Each donor's CD8 memory used one plate, CD8 naive two, each CD4 subset three.

Once extracted for a subset, genomic DNA was divided evenly among several immunoSEQ plates. Replicate PCRs for sorted subsets used around 200 ng DNA; this equaled around 28,000 T cell genomes. This table comes from immunoSEQ multiplex PCR, and its TCRdb copy is limited to in-frame clones, with some not included. The sample has 800,000 to 1,200,000 clones, more than 75% seen once. The CDR3 loop spans 14 amino acids. Germline-derived CDR1 and CDR2 are SEHNR and FQNEAQ (reference sequence). Deletions cut 5 bases from V and 8 bases from J, with 16 bases between. Specimen: memory CD4+ T cells from PBMCs. The subset was: CD45RA-negative fraction. The V call is TRBV7-9, the J call TRBJ2-1; a weak D match, TRBD1 (6 bases). This TCR derives from a man younger than 30 in good health. Some clones in this sample may be carry-over from other donors' samples. CDR3: CASSTLGARDEQFF. The DNA for the CDR3 is TGTGCCAGCAGCACGCTGGGGGCGCGGGATGAGCAGTTCTTC.